The source of this TCR beta chain is a study of regulatory and conventional T cells in RAG deficiency (dated by TCRdb to about 2017). About the full investigation: High-throughput TCR beta sequencing was used to compare the diversity and composition of the Treg, conventional CD4+ and CD8+ T cell repertoires of RAG-deficient patients with those of healthy controls.

Before genomic DNA was extracted, regulatory T cells were isolated from blood as CD4+CD25-high CD127-low cells. About 8 healthy control donors were used as the comparison group for repertoire analyses. The full study reports these points: Compared with controls, Omenn syndrome and CID/AS patients had about 92-fold fewer unique TCR beta sequences in Treg cells, but only approximately 10-fold fewer in the other subsets. Markedly lower Shannon entropy and higher Simpson indices were observed in RAG-deficient patients than in control T-cell subpopulations. For some subjects, some T-cell subset analyses were not performed. Shorter CDR3 lengths were found in all patient T-cell subsets, and >85% Treg-Tconv repertoire overlap at nucleotide and amino acid level was observed in Omenn syndrome patients. Sorted CD25-high CD127-low cells from Omenn syndrome patients may represent peripherally activated cells rather than bona fide Treg cells.

A word on this clone: Its antigen target is currently unknown. No much larger clone is present one base from it, and per-base qualities are unavailable.

The CDR3 runs 13 amino acids, cysteine and phenylalanine included. Only CDR3 DNA is held: 39 bases, read in frame from base 1. Taken from the germline V gene (reference sequence), the CDR1 and CDR2 loops are MNHEY and SMNVEV. V is shortened by 7 bases, J by 2 bases, and the region joining them spans 9 bases. The library was prepared using the immunoSEQ multiplex PCR assay. Genomic DNA from the sorted T-cell subsets was used to amplify and sequence rearranged TCR beta chain products. As for how the authors treated the data: Shannon entropy and Simpson indices were used to measure how diverse the repertoire of productive TCR beta rearrangements was. Clonal expansion was assessed using the summed frequency of the 100 most abundant productive TCR beta clonotypes among total reads. A self-reactivity index based on amino acid usage at CDR3beta positions 6 and 7 was applied to the TRB repertoires. Repertoire analyses used two-way ANOVA; flow cytometric analyses used Student t or Mann-Whitney tests. Sourced from immuneACCESS, this table was stored by TCRdb with only in-frame sequences that have V and J called. A share of the clones is absent; for the studies checked, an unresolved V gene accounts for under half, and the remainder has no known explanation. The DNA gave D and trimming, while V, J and clone size come from that table. For this sample there are roughly 20,000 clones; over 80% appear just once. Approximately 1.4% of the sample is in the top ten clones.

The data also belong to a second study, concerning regulatory T cells. The second publication reports: The multiplex PCR relied on 52 forward TRBV primers and 13 reverse TRBJ primers, and amplification bias was corrected through assay-based and computational methods. In patients, repertoires had restricted unique TRB V-J pairs and skewed V and J gene usage, with regulatory T cells showing the most marked changes. The study compared T-cell receptor beta repertoires of sorted regulatory, conventional CD4+ and CD8+ T cells in CD3G-deficient patients with those in healthy controls. Peripheral blood mononuclear cells were isolated by Ficoll density separation. Within the immunoSEQ assay, multiplex PCR amplified rearranged TRB loci from genomic DNA. An Illumina HiSeq platform was used to sequence the TRB amplicons. Raw sequences were error-filtered and aligned to reference gene sequences by custom algorithms and were subsequently analyzed with the immunoSEQ online tools. Productive and nonproductive TRB rearrangement frequencies were evaluated among both unique and total sequences. For group comparisons, t tests, Mann-Whitney tests or two-way ANOVA were performed in Prism software.

The specimen sequenced was Tregs sorted from blood. This clonotype was sampled from a human donor in good health. The chain couples TRBV27 to TRBJ2-1; the D gene is possibly TRBD2, with 6 bases matching. CDR3 loop: CASTSGPYNEQFF. The DNA sequence is TGTGCCAGCACAAGCGGGCCCTACAATGAGCAGTTCTTC.